The clone carrying this T cell receptor (beta chain) was picked up one time. The antigen is not known. This sample was taken from a study of cytotoxic CD8 clonotypes in ibrutinib-treated CLL. Findings of the study overall: At the start, clonality exceeded age-matched healthy donors and followed circulating CD8+ T-cell counts.

Assay: immunoSEQ multiplex PCR; the TCRdb copy retains only in-frame clones and omits some. In the table there are about 45,000 clones, about 65% of which are singletons. The specimen comprised PBMCs, sampled after 24 months of ibrutinib treatment. This TCR was sampled from a human donor with chronic lymphocytic leukemia.

CDR3 sequence reads: CAWSVRLDEKLFF. The CDR3 nucleotides read TGTGCCTGGAGTGTACGTTTAGACGAAAAACTGTTTTTT. The gene calls are TRBV30 and TRBJ1-4; no firm D call. CDR1 and CDR2 from the germline V gene are GTSNPN and SVGIG (reference sequence). The CDR3 contains 13 residues. V lost 0 bases, J lost 8 bases, and 10 bases lay in between.